This TCR beta chain appears in the sequencing data of a study of T-cell memory formation after mild COVID-19. Study results and limitations: SARS-CoV-2 specificity was not confirmed for second-wave clones peaking on day 37. While clones contracting from day 15 to 85 were balanced between CD4 and CD8, later expanders leaned CD4+. Most CD4+ clones that shrank were in CM and EM, while CD8+ ones turned up in EMRA.

Germline V gives CDR1 SGHRS, CDR2 YFSETQ. V shed 2 bases, J shed 9 bases, and the junction held 11 bases outside the gene matches. The CDR3 contains 15 residues. Researchers used 5'RACE with constant-segment primers to make TCR alpha and TCR beta cDNA libraries that carry sample barcodes and UMIs. TCRdb reanalysed the 5' RACE reads using MiXCR and keeps one entry per CDR3 protein. Of 400,000 or so distinct CDR3 sequences detected, around 20% appear once; the ten largest clones hold approximately 8.1%. A remark on this clonotype: Its antigen is unknown.

This rearrangement joins TRBV5-1 to TRBJ2-5, with 9 bases that match TRBD1. Specimen: PBMCs or a T cell subset sorted from them (not recorded which). The receptor's source is an adult woman who had mild COVID-19 (a few samples of this study predate the infection). Cell type and time point are not known. The DNA of the CDR3 is TGCGCCAGCAGCTTAACGACAGGGGGTGGGCCACCCCAGTACTTC. Its translation: CASSLTTGGGPPQYF.